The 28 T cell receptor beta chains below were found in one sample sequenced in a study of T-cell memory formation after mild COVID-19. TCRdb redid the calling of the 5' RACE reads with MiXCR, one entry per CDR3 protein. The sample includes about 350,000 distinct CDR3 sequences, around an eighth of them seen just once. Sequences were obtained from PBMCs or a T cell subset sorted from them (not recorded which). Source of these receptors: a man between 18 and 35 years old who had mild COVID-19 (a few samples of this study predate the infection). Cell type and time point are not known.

CDR3 DNA: TGCAGTGCCAGCTTGGCTTCGAACTATGGCTACACCTTC. Translating gives CSASLASNYGYTF. V is TRBV20-1 and J is TRBJ1-2; D unresolved. The CDR3 sequence is 13 residues long. Per the germline V gene, CDR1 is DFQATT and CDR2 is SNEGSKA (reference sequence). V was trimmed by 6 bases and J by 2 bases, leaving 13 bases between them.

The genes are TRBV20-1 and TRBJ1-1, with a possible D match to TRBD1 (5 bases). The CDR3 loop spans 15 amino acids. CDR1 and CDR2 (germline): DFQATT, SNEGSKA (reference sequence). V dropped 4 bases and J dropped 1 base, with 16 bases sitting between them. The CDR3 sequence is CSATRPGLRNTEAFF. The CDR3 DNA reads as TGCAGTGCTACGAGGCCAGGGTTGAGGAACACTGAAGCTTTCTTT.

CDR3: CATSEPSRRETQYF. CDR3 nucleotide sequence: TGTGCCACCAGTGAACCCAGTCGGCGAGAGACCCAGTACTTC. The chain uses TRBV24-1 and TRBJ2-5; no firm D call. This CDR3 is 14 amino acids long. Germline-derived CDR1 and CDR2 are KGHDR and SFDVKD. V lost 4 bases and J lost 4, with 12 bases in between.

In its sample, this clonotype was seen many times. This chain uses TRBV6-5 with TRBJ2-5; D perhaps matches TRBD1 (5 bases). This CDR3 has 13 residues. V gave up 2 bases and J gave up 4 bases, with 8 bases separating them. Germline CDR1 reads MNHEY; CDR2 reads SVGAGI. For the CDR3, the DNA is TGTGCCAGCAGTTACGATCAGGGAGAGACCCAGTACTTC. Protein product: CASSYDQGETQYF.

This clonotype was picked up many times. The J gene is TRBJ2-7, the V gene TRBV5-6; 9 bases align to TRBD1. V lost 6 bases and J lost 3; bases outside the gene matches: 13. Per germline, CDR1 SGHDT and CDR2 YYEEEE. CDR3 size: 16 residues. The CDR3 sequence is CASTTIGSTGGYEQYF. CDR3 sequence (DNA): TGTGCCAGCACCACGATAGGCTCGACAGGGGGCTACGAGCAGTACTTC.

This CDR3 reads CASSLSRGTGNTEAFF. The DNA for the CDR3 is TGTGCCAGCAGTTTATCTCGTGGGACAGGGAACACTGAAGCTTTCTTT. The chain recombines TRBV27 with TRBJ1-1, with 8 bases matching TRBD1. The CDR3 is made up of 16 amino acids. Per germline, CDR1 MNHEY and CDR2 SMNVEV (reference sequence). V shed 0 bases and J 1 base; nucleotides not matched to a gene: 4.

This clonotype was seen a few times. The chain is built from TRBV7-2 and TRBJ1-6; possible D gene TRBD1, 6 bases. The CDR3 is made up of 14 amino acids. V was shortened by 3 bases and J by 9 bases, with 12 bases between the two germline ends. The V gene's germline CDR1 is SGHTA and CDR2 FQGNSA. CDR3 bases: TGTGCCAGCAGCTTCCTAGGGGGGCTTTCACCCCTCCACTTT. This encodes CASSFLGGLSPLHF.

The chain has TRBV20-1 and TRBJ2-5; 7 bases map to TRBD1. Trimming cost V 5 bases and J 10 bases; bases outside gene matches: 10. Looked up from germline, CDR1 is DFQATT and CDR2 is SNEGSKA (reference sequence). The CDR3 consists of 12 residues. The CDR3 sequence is CSARGQGEYQYF. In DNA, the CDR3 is TGCAGTGCTCGAGGGCAGGGGGAATACCAGTACTTC.

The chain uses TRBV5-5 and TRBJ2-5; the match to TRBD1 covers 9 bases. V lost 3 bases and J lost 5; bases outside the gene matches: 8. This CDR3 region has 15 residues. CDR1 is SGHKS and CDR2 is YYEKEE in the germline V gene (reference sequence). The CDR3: CASSYRTGARETQYF. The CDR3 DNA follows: TGTGCCAGCAGCTATCGGACAGGGGCCAGGGAGACCCAGTACTTC.

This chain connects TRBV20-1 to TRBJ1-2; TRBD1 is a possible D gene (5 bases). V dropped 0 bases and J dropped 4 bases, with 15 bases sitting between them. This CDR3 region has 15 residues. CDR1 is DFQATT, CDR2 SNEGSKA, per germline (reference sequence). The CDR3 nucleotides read TGCAGTGCTAGAGATCGGGACCGGGGGTCCTATGGCTACACCTTC. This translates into CSARDRDRGSYGYTF.

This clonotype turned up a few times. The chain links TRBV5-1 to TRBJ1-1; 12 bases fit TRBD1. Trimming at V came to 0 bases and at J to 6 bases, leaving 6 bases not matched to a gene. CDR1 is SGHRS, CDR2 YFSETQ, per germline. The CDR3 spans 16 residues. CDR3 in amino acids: CASSLAGQGAAAEAFF. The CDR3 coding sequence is TGCGCCAGCAGCTTGGCGGGACAGGGGGCGGCGGCTGAAGCTTTCTTT.

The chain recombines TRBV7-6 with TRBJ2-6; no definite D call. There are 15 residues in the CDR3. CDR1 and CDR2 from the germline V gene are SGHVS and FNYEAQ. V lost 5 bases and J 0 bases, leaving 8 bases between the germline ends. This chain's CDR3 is CASSLEYSGANVLTF. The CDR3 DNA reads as TGTGCCAGCAGCCTGGAGTACTCTGGGGCCAACGTCCTGACTTTC.

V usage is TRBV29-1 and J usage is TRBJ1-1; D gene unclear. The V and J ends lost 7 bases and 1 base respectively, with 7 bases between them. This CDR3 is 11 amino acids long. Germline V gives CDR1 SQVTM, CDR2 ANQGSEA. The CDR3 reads CSEGTNTEAFF. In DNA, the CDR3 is TGCAGCGAGGGAACGAACACTGAAGCTTTCTTT.

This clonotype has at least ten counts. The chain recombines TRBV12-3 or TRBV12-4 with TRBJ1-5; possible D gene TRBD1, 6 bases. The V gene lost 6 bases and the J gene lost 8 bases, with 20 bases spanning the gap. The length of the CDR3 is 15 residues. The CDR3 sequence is CASSLMQGMGEPQHF. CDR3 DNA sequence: TGTGCCAGCAGCCTAATGCAGGGGATGGGCGAGCCCCAGCATTTT.

Written as DNA, the CDR3 is TGTGCCACCGCGACAGGGGGACCGACCGGGGAGCTGTTTTTT. Translating it yields CATATGGPTGELFF. V and J are TRBV24-1 and TRBJ2-2, with 9 bases identical to TRBD1. V lost 9 bases to trimming and J lost 5 bases; unmatched junction nucleotides: 6. CDR1 KGHDR and CDR2 SFDVKD come from the germline V gene. The CDR3 runs 14 residues.

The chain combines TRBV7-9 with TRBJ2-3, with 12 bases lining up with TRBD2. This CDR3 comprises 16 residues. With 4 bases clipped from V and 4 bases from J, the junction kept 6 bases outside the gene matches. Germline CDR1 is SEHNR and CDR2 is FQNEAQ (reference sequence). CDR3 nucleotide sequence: TGTGCCAGCAGCTCTAGCGGGGGGGCCGTGGCAGATACGCAGTATTTT. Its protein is CASSSSGGAVADTQYF.

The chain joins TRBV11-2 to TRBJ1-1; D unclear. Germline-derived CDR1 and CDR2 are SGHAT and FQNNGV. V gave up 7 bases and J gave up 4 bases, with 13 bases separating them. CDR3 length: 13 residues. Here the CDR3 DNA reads TGTGCCAGCACTAAGGAGGTGGTCACTGAAGCTTTCTTT. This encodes CASTKEVVTEAFF.

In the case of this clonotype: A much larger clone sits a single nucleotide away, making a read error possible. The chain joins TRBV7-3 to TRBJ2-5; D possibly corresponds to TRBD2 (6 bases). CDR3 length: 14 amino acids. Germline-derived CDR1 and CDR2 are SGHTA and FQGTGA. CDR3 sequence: CTSSLGGTQETQYF. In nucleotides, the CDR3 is TGTACCAGCAGCTTAGGCGGGACTCAAGAGACCCAGTACTTC.

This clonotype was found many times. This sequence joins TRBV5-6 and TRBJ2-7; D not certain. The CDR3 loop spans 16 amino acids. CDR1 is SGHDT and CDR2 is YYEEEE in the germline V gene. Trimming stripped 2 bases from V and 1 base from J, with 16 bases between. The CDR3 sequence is CASSLRHWTSSYEQYF. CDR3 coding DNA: TGTGCCAGCAGCTTACGACATTGGACCTCGTCCTACGAGCAGTACTTC.

The CDR3 bases are TGTGCCAGCAACTCAGCTAACTATGGCTACACCTTC. Translation: CASNSANYGYTF. J is TRBJ1-2 and V is TRBV25-1; D gene ambiguous. With 7 bases removed from V and 0 bases from J, the gap between germline ends came to 6 bases. Looked up from germline, CDR1 is MGHDK and CDR2 is SYGVNS. The CDR3 length is 12 residues.

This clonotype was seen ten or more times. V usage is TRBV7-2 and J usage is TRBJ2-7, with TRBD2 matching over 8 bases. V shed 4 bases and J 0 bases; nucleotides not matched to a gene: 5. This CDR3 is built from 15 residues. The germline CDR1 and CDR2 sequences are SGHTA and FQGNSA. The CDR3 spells CASSSRGGHSYEQYV. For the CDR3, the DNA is TGTGCCAGCAGCTCCCGCGGGGGGCACTCCTACGAGCAGTACGTC.

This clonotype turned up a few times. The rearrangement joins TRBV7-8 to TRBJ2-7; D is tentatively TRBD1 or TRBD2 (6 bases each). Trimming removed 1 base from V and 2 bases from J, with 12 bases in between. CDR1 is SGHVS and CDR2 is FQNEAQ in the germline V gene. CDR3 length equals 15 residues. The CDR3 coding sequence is TGTGCCAGCAGCTTAGAGGTGGGGGGCACCTACGAGCAGTACGTC. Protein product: CASSLEVGGTYEQYV.

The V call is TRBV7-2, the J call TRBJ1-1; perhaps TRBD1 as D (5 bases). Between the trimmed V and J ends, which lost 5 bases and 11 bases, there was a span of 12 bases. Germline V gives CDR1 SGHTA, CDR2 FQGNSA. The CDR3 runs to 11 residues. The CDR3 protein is CASSPWDGAFF. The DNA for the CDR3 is TGTGCCAGCAGCCCCTGGGACGGCGCTTTCTTT.

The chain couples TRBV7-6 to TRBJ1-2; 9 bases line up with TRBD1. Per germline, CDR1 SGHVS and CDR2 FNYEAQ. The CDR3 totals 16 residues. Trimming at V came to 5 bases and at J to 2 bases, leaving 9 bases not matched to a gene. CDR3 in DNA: TGTGCCAGCAGCCCTCGACAGGGGGGCCTGAACTATGGCTACACCTTC. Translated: CASSPRQGGLNYGYTF. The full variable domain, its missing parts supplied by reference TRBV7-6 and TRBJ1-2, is GAGVSQSPRYKVTKRGQDVALRCDPISGHVSLYWYRQALGQGPEFLTYFNYEAQQDKSGLPNDRFSAERPEGSISTLTIQRTEQRDSAMYRCASSPRQGGLNYGYTFGSGTRLTVV.

In DNA, the CDR3 is TGTGCCAGCAGCTTGTGGGCAGCCCGCCGCGGTCAGCCCCAGCATTTT. Encoded protein: CASSLWAARRGQPQHF. This chain links TRBV5-6 with TRBJ1-5; D not resolved. The CDR3 has 16 residues. Deletions cut 1 base from V and 6 bases from J, with 17 bases between. Germline lookup yields CDR1 SGHDT and CDR2 YYEEEE. Filled out from reference TRBV5-6 and TRBJ1-5, the complete variable domain reads DAGVTQSPTHLIKTRGQQVTLRCSPKSGHDTVSWYQQALGQGPQFIFQYYEEEERQRGNFPDRFSGHQFPNYSSELNVNALLLGDSALYLCASSLWAARRGQPQHFGDGTRLSIL.

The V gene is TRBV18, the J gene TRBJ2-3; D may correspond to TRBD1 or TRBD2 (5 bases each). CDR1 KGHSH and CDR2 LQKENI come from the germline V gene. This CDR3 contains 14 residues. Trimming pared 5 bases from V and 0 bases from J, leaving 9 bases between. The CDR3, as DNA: TGTGCCAGCTCAGGGACCTCTAGCACAGATACGCAGTATTTT. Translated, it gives CASSGTSSTDTQYF.

The CDR3, as DNA: TGTGCCAGCACCCGCGGGACAGATAACATTCAGTACTTC. Amino acids: CASTRGTDNIQYF. The gene calls are TRBV6-1 and TRBJ2-4, with D tentatively TRBD1 (7 bases). Germline V gene data show CDR1 as MNHNS and CDR2 as SASEGT. V was cut by 7 bases and J by 7 bases, with 14 bases left in between. The CDR3 covers 13 residues.

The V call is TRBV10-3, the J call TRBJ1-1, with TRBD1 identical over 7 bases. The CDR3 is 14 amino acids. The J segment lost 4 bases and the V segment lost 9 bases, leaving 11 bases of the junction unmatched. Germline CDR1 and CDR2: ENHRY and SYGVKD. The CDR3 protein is CAIQGPGMSTEAFF. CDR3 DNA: TGTGCCATACAGGGGCCAGGGATGAGCACTGAAGCTTTCTTT.